These 22 T cell receptor beta chains originate from one sample sequenced in a study of blood T cells in healthy people across ages. Primers used in a second PCR of roughly 6 to 11 cycles were a sample-barcoded 5' primer and a J-beta primer mix. TCRdb used MiXCR to reprocess the 5' RACE reads, holding one entry per CDR3 protein. Here the sample spans fewer than 800,000 distinct CDR3 sequences, around 25% being singletons. These records were also assigned to another study, of T cells of mothers and their children.

What was sequenced was blood. The receptors here all came from a boy aged 5 to 17 in good health.

This chain connects TRBV15 to TRBJ2-2; D remains ambiguous. Germline loops: CDR1 LNHNV, CDR2 YYDKDF (reference sequence). V was shortened by 8 bases and J by 0 bases, with 10 bases between the two germline ends. This CDR3 is 14 amino acids long. CDR3 residues: CATGQPPNTGELFF. The CDR3 DNA reads TGTGCCACCGGGCAACCACCGAACACCGGGGAGCTGTTTTTT.

The CDR3 region has the DNA TGTGCCAGCAGGGGGACAGGGGATTCACCCCTCCACTTT. Translated, it gives CASRGTGDSPLHF. This sequence joins TRBV12-3 or TRBV12-4 and TRBJ1-6; 10 nucleotides match TRBD1. Trimming took 6 bases from V and 8 from J; bases not matched to a gene: 1. There are 13 residues in the CDR3.

V is TRBV3-1 and J is TRBJ2-3; weak D call: TRBD2 (5 bases). CDR3 length: 16 residues. V lost 3 bases and J 3 bases, leaving 16 bases between the germline ends. Germline lookup yields CDR1 LGHDT and CDR2 YNNKEL (reference sequence). In DNA form, the CDR3 reads TGTGCCAGCAGCCAGTCATTAGCGTCCCTGACAGATACGCAGTATTTT. This encodes CASSQSLASLTDTQYF.

This clonotype occurred a few times. The chain joins TRBV5-1 to TRBJ2-4; no definite D call. The length of the CDR3 is 13 residues. Trimming left V 4 bases short and J 3 bases short, with 8 bases between. Germline CDR1 SGHRS, CDR2 YFSETQ. This chain's CDR3 is CASSPELKNIQYF. The CDR3 region has the DNA TGCGCCAGCAGCCCGGAGCTCAAAAACATTCAGTACTTC. Variable domain in full (rest from reference TRBV5-1 and TRBJ2-4): KAGVTQTPRYLIKTRGQQVTLSCSPISGHRSVSWYQQTPGQGLQFLFEYFSETQRNKGNFPGRFSGRQFSNSRSEMNVSTLELGDSALYLCASSPELKNIQYFGAGTRLSVL.

This clonotype has a handful of counts. The V call is TRBV12-5, the J call TRBJ1-5; D remains unclear. V dropped 5 bases and J dropped 7 bases, with 9 bases sitting between them. Germline V gives CDR1 LGHNT, CDR2 FRNRAP. This CDR3 comprises 12 residues. CDR3: CASGPSGQPQHF. The DNA for the CDR3 is TGTGCTAGTGGTCCCTCTGGACAGCCCCAGCATTTT.

The chain carries TRBV5-1 and TRBJ2-4; 7 nucleotides match TRBD2. The CDR3 runs 16 residues. Unmatched junction bases numbered 9, after V lost 4 bases and J lost 2 bases. Germline V lookup: CDR1 SGHRS, CDR2 YFSETQ. This CDR3 reads CASSPIAGLTKNIQYF. The CDR3 coding sequence is TGCGCCAGCAGCCCTATAGCGGGCCTAACCAAAAACATTCAGTACTTC.

The chain carries TRBV4-1 and TRBJ1-1; D unclear. The CDR3 sequence is 13 residues long. Trimming removed 1 base at V and 14 bases at J, with 17 bases between. Per the germline V gene, CDR1 is MGHRA and CDR2 is YSYEKL. The CDR3 region is CASSQAQSELTFF. The CDR3 DNA follows: TGCGCCAGCAGCCAAGCCCAGTCAGAGTTGACGTTCTTT.

The rearrangement links TRBV28 to TRBJ2-2, with 12 positions matching TRBD2. The CDR3 runs to 16 residues. After removal of 5 bases from V and 1 base from J, the junction contained 2 bases not matched to a gene. Germline V gene lookup returns CDR1 MDHEN and CDR2 SYDVKM. The CDR3 DNA reads as TGTGCCAGCAGTCCGGGACTAGCGGGGAACACCGGGGAGCTGTTTTTT. Its protein product is CASSPGLAGNTGELFF.

This chain joins TRBV5-1 and TRBJ2-1; perhaps TRBD2 as D (6 bases). The length of the CDR3 is 14 residues. V was cut by 4 bases and J by 6 bases, with 14 bases left in between. CDR1 is SGHRS, CDR2 YFSETQ, per germline. The CDR3: CASSQGGQGNEQFF. CDR3 DNA: TGCGCCAGCAGCCAAGGAGGGCAAGGCAATGAGCAGTTCTTC.

The chain is built from TRBV2 and TRBJ1-5; 9 bases are a match to TRBD1. Looked up from germline, CDR1 is SNHLY and CDR2 is FYNNEI. The CDR3 has 14 residues. J lost 3 bases, V lost 6 bases, and 3 bases had no gene match. CDR3 amino acids: CASRGDRDNQPQHF. DNA of the CDR3: TGTGCCAGCAGGGGGGACAGGGACAATCAGCCCCAGCATTTT. Supplemented by reference TRBV2 and TRBJ1-5, the full variable domain reads EPEVTQTPSHQVTQMGQEVILRCVPISNHLYFYWYRQILGQKVEFLVSFYNNEISEKSEIFDDQFSVERPDGSNFTLKIRSTKLEDSAMYFCASRGDRDNQPQHFGDGTRLSIL.

This clonotype appeared a few times. The chain combines TRBV6-2 or TRBV6-3 with TRBJ1-2, with a possible D match to TRBD1 (5 bases). The germline V gene has CDR1 MNHEY and CDR2 SVGEGT. The CDR3 extends over 14 amino acids. Trimming took 6 bases from V and 2 from J, leaving 13 bases between them. CDR3 amino acids: CASRDPGSNYGYTF. In DNA form, the CDR3 reads TGTGCCAGCAGGGATCCAGGGTCAAACTATGGCTACACCTTC.

The chain joins TRBV6-5 to TRBJ1-2, with unresolved D. CDR1 is MNHEY, CDR2 SVGAGI, per germline. Trimming took off 6 bases at V and 7 bases at J, with 15 bases between the two ends. The CDR3 is 13 amino acids. For the CDR3, the DNA is TGTGCCAGCAGCCTAAGACAATATTTTGGCTACACCTTC. Amino acid sequence: CASSLRQYFGYTF.

The table lists this clonotype with a few counts. The junction and the germline gene differ at one end; a read error may be behind it. This chain connects TRBV20-1 to TRBJ2-7; no reliable D call. The CDR3 is made up of 14 amino acids. Germline V gene sequence: CDR1 DFQATT, CDR2 SNEGSKA (reference sequence). The CDR3 protein is CSARDSRTRVQPHF. CDR3 DNA: TGCAGTGCTAGAGATTCAAGGACCCGTGTTCAACCGCACTTC.

V gene TRBV7-2 combines with J gene TRBJ2-5, with 7 bases aligning to TRBD2. The tail of the sequence fits TRBJ2-7 better, so the J call may be wrong. This CDR3 is built from 14 residues. Germline CDR1 SGHTA, CDR2 FQGNSA. The CDR3 protein is CASSLGGGLDEQYF. The CDR3 DNA sequence: TGTGCCAGCAGCTTAGGGGGAGGGTTGGACGAGCAGTACTTC.

V and J are TRBV11-2 and TRBJ2-5; 10 positions agree with TRBD2. With 5 bases clipped from V and 5 bases from J, the junction kept 23 bases outside the gene matches. The CDR3 is made up of 20 amino acids. Germline V CDR1 and CDR2: SGHAT, FQNNGV. The CDR3 reads CASSPLPAAASGRRRETQYF. Written as DNA, the CDR3 is TGTGCCAGCAGCCCGCTCCCTGCAGCCGCTAGCGGGAGAAGAAGGGAGACCCAGTACTTC.

This clonotype was counted between two and nine times. The genes are TRBV20-1 and TRBJ1-1; unclear D gene. The CDR3 extends over 12 amino acids. Between the trimmed V and J ends, which lost 0 bases and 5 bases, there was a span of 7 bases. CDR1 DFQATT and CDR2 SNEGSKA come from the germline V gene (reference sequence). CDR3 bases: TGCAGTGCTAGAGATTGGGTTACTGAAGCTTTCTTT. Protein: CSARDWVTEAFF.

The sample holds a few counts of this clonotype. The chain joins TRBV28 to TRBJ2-6; D perhaps matches TRBD2 (6 bases). With 0 bases removed from V and 4 bases from J, the gap between germline ends came to 7 bases. CDR1 is MDHEN and CDR2 is SYDVKM in the germline V gene. The CDR3 runs 15 residues. The CDR3 protein is CASSLWAGGANVLTF. As DNA, the CDR3 is TGTGCCAGCAGTTTATGGGCGGGAGGGGCCAACGTCCTGACTTTC.

This clonotype showed up just a few times. The chain uses TRBV15 and TRBJ1-4, with TRBD1 as a possible D gene (6 bases). The CDR3 runs 16 residues. Trimming cost V 3 bases and J 0 bases, with 11 bases left between them. From germline, CDR1 is LNHNV and CDR2 YYDKDF (reference sequence). This chain's CDR3 is CATSSKYRATNEKLFF. CDR3 in DNA: TGTGCCACCAGCAGCAAGTACAGGGCAACTAATGAAAAACTGTTTTTT. Looking up the rest from reference TRBV15 and TRBJ1-4 gives the full variable domain: DAMVIQNPRYQVTQFGKPVTLSCSQTLNHNVMYWYQQKSSQAPKLLFHYYDKDFNNEADTPDNFQSRRPNTSFCFLDIRSPGLGDTAMYLCATSSKYRATNEKLFFGSGTQLSVL.

The J gene is TRBJ2-3, the V gene TRBV6-2 or TRBV6-3, with TRBD1 matching 9 bases. Germline assignment: CDR1 MNHEY and CDR2 SVGEGT. Trimming at V came to 6 bases and at J to 4 bases, leaving 5 bases not matched to a gene. The CDR3 loop spans 14 amino acids. The CDR3 bases are TGTGCCAGCAGGATACAGGGGGCGTCAGATACGCAGTATTTT. This encodes CASRIQGASDTQYF.

With regard to this clonotype: The junction and the germline gene differ at one end; a read error may be behind it. The rearrangement links TRBV6-5 to TRBJ2-7, with D possibly being TRBD1 (6 bases). The CDR3 loop spans 14 amino acids. The germline gives CDR1 MNHEY, CDR2 SVGAGI. The CDR3 DNA follows: TGTGCCAGCAGTCTTTCGTACCTCCGGGACAACCTCGCCTTC. Amino acids: CASSLSYLRDNLAF.

V gene TRBV7-9 combines with J gene TRBJ2-4; maybe TRBD1 (5 bases). Trimming left V 1 base short and J 1 base short, with 14 bases between. Germline V lookup: CDR1 SEHNR, CDR2 FQNEAQ (reference sequence). The CDR3 consists of 17 residues. This chain's CDR3 is CASSLDRQGMAKNIQYF. CDR3 DNA: TGTGCCAGCAGCTTAGATCGTCAGGGAATGGCCAAAAACATTCAGTACTTC.

This clonotype has only a few counts. The V and J genes are TRBV11-2 and TRBJ2-5; 8 nucleotides line up with TRBD2. The J call may be mistaken, given a closer DNA end match to TRBJ2-1. Germline CDR1 is SGHAT and CDR2 is FQNNGV. This CDR3 is built from 12 residues. The DNA for the CDR3 is TGTGCCAGCAGTAGCGGGGTATCTGAGCAGTTCTTC. Translated: CASSSGVSEQFF.